The 2 T cell receptor beta chains in this list originate from one sample, sequenced in a study of T cell responses to AZD1222 COVID-19 vaccine. Some clones are missing from TCRdb's copy, which holds only in-frame ones; the method was immunoSEQ multiplex PCR. The repertoire holds approximately 120,000 clones, around 90% seen once, with around 5.3% in the top ten. The sequenced sample was peripheral blood, obtained 28 days after the second AZD1222 dose. These TCRs come from an adult who received the AZD1222 COVID-19 vaccine.

V gene TRBV6-6 combines with J gene TRBJ2-1; D is possibly TRBD2 (7 bases). CDR1 is MNHNY, CDR2 SVGAGI, per germline (reference sequence). Trimming left V 6 bases short and J 9 bases short, with 9 bases between. The CDR3 extends over 11 amino acids. The CDR3 bases are TGTGCCAGCAGGGGGGGGCGTGAGCAGTTCTTC. Translating it yields CASRGGREQFF.

V gene TRBV5-1 combines with J gene TRBJ2-1, with 10 nucleotides matching TRBD2. The germline CDR1 and CDR2 sequences are SGHRS and YFSETQ. Trimming removed 2 bases from V and 5 bases from J; junction bases left unmatched: 1. This CDR3 comprises 14 residues. CDR3 amino acids: CASSLTSGNNEQFF. The CDR3 coding sequence is TGCGCCAGCAGCTTAACTAGCGGGAACAATGAGCAGTTCTTC.